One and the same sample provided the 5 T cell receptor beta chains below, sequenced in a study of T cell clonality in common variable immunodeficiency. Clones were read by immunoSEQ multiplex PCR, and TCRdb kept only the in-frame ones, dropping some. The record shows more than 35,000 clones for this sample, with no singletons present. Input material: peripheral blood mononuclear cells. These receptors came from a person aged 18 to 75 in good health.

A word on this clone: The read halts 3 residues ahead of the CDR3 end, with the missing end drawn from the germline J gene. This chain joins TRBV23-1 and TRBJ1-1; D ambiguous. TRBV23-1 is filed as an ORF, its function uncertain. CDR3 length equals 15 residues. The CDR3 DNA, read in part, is TGCGCCAGCAGTCAATCCGGGTACGGCCAAGAGACA. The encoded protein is CASSQSGYGQET. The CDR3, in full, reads CASSQSGYGQETAFF.

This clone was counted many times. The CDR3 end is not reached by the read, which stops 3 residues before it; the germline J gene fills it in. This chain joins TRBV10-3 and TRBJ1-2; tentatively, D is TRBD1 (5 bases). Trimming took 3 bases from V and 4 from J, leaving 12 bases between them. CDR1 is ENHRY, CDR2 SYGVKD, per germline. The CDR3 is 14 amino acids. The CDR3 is CAISDEGRGYGYTF. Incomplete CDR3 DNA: TGTGCCATCAGTGACGAGGGGCGCGGCTATGGC.

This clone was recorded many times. The sequenced CDR3 bases are TGTGCCAGCAGCGTAGAAGCGGACACAGATACG. This sequence encodes CASSVEADTDT. The entire CDR3 sequence reads CASSVEADTDTQYF. The rearrangement uses TRBV9 and TRBJ2-3; TRBD2 is a possible D gene (5 bases). With the read ending 3 residues before the CDR3 end, the germline J gene is used to fill in that end. Germline V gene sequence: CDR1 SGDLS, CDR2 YYNGEE. This CDR3 region has 14 residues. V was trimmed by 0 bases and J by 2 bases, leaving 7 bases between them.

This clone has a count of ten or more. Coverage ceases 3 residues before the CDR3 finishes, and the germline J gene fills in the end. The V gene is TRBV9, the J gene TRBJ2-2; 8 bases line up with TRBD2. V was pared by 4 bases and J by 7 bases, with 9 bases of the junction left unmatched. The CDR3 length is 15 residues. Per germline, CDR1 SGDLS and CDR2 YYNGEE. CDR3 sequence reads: CASSPDGGAGGELFF. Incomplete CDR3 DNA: TGTGCCAGCAGCCCAGACGGGGGGGCCGGCGGGGAG.

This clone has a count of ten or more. CDR3 bases read: TGTGCCAGCAGTTTATTTGAAGGGACAGGGGGAGATCAGGGACACTACGAG. This gives the protein CASSLFEGTGGDQGHYE. The entire CDR3 protein reads CASSLFEGTGGDQGHYEQYF. This chain links TRBV28 with TRBJ2-7; TRBD1 matches 11 bases. The read halts 3 residues ahead of the CDR3 end, with the missing end drawn from the germline J gene. The CDR3 totals 20 residues. CDR1 is MDHEN, CDR2 SYDVKM, per germline. Germline trimming cut 1 base from V and 3 bases from J; bases unmatched to any gene: 17.